This is a list of T cell receptor beta chains from one sample in a study of PD-1 blockade in classical Hodgkin lymphoma. The assay was immunoSEQ multiplex PCR, and TCRdb's table has in-frame clones only and misses some. The sample comprises about 15,000 clones, approximately 86% of which are singletons, and 1% rests with the top ten. Sequences were derived from CD4+ T cells from blood, sampled at baseline. The receptors stem from a human donor with classical Hodgkin lymphoma. The CDR3 runs from the conserved cysteine through the conserved F or W. The D gene is left open where the match is weak. Some rows mark clone size as missing; the rest say once, few, many or name a class of expanded clone.

d_call	clone_size	j_call	v_call	cdr3_nt	cdr3_aa
NA	NA	TRBJ2-7	TRBV27	TGTGCCAGCAGTGCGACAGATATAACCCACGAGCAGTACTTC	CASSATDITHEQYF
NA	NA	TRBJ2-1	TRBV2	TGTGCCAGCAGCGGGACTGGAGACAATGAGCAGTTCTTC	CASSGTGDNEQFF
NA	few	TRBJ1-5	TRBV7-8	TGTGCCAGCAGCTTAGGGTACAATCAGCCCCAGCATTTT	CASSLGYNQPQHF
NA	NA	TRBJ1-6	TRBV21-1	TGTGCCAGCAGCAACAATCACTACCTCCACTTT	CASSNNHYLHF
NA	few	TRBJ2-5	TRBV6-5	TGTGCCAGCAGCCCCCAGGGGGGCGGGAAGACCCAGTACTTC	CASSPQGGGKTQYF
NA	NA	TRBJ1-4	TRBV4-1	TGCGCCAGCAGCCAAAAAGTCTTTGGGGGACCAGGCGCAGAGGCACTGTTTTTT	CASSQKVFGGPGAEALFF
NA	few	TRBJ1-6	TRBV6-1	TGTGCCAGCAGTGAAGAGTCGGATTCACCCCTCCACTTT	CASSEESDSPLHF
NA	NA	TRBJ2-1	TRBV14	TGTGCCAGCACCCAAGGCCTGGGCAATGAGCAGTTCTTC	CASTQGLGNEQFF
NA	NA	TRBJ2-5	TRBV19	TGTGCCAGTAGTAGGGGGCGGGGGCGGAGAGAGACCCAGTACTTC	CASSRGRGRRETQYF
TRBD2	NA	TRBJ2-1	TRBV5-4	TGTGCCAGCAGCTTGGGGGCGGGGGACTACAATGAGCAGTTCTTC	CASSLGAGDYNEQFF
NA	once	TRBJ2-1	TRBV18	TGTGCCAGCTCACCATATCCACCAGCTACTCACAATGAGCAGTTCTTC	CASSPYPPATHNEQFF
NA	NA	TRBJ2-2	TRBV9	TGTGCCAGCAGCTTCAGTCGGAACACCGGGGAGCTGTTTTTT	CASSFSRNTGELFF
TRBD2	NA	TRBJ2-3	TRBV7-6	TGTGCCAGCAGCTTAAGCGGGAGTCGCGCAGATACGCAGTATTTT	CASSLSGSRADTQYF
NA	NA	TRBJ2-3	TRBV6-5	TGTGCCAGCAGTTACGCGGCTCAGACAGATACGCAGTATTTT	CASSYAAQTDTQYF
TRBD1	NA	TRBJ1-1	TRBV6-1	TGTGCCAGCACTAGACAGGGGATGAACACTGAAGCTTTCTTT	CASTRQGMNTEAFF
NA	NA	TRBJ1-2	TRBV19	TGTGCCAGTATACCGGGCCCTACTAACTATGGCTACACCTTC	CASIPGPTNYGYTF
TRBD1	NA	TRBJ1-2	TRBV27	TGTGCCAGCAGTTTGGCCCGGAGGACAGGGAGATATGGCTACACCTTC	CASSLARRTGRYGYTF
TRBD1	NA	TRBJ2-5	TRBV7-7	TGTGCCAGCAGCTCCACAGGGGGCTTAGAGACCCAGTACTTC	CASSSTGGLETQYF
TRBD1	NA	TRBJ2-7	TRBV4-1	TGCGCCAGTCCTGAGGGGACAGAACTTTACGAGCAGTACTTC	CASPEGTELYEQYF
NA	NA	TRBJ2-7	TRBV18	TGTGCCAGCTCACCCGATCCAGGACTCCGGCAGTACTTC	CASSPDPGLRQYF
TRBD1	once	TRBJ1-1	TRBV11-2	TGTGCCAGCAGCTTTTCTTCGGGACAGGGACACACTGAAGCTTTCTTT	CASSFSSGQGHTEAFF
TRBD2	NA	TRBJ2-3	TRBV11-2	TGTGCCAGCAGCTTACTGCGGGAGTGGGGAGATACGCAGTATTTT	CASSLLREWGDTQYF
NA	NA	TRBJ1-4	TRBV5-1	TGCGCCAGCAGCCGGACAGTTGCAACTAATGAAAAACTGTTTTTT	CASSRTVATNEKLFF
TRBD1	NA	TRBJ2-2	TRBV10-1	TGCCCACTATTAAAAGGGGGCGCCCCCGGGGAGCTGTTTTTT	CPLLKGGAPGELFF
NA	NA	TRBJ1-5	TRBV7-9	TGTGCCAGCAGCCCTCGAGGGGGGGCCAATCAGCCCCAGCATTTT	CASSPRGGANQPQHF
NA	NA	TRBJ2-7	TRBV30	TGTGCCTGGAGTGCATGGGGGGCAGGGGCCCGTGAGCAGTACTTC	CAWSAWGAGAREQYF
TRBD1	NA	TRBJ1-2	TRBV4-2	TGTGCCAGCAGCCAAGCTTCCAGGGGGCTGGACTATGGCTACACCTTC	CASSQASRGLDYGYTF
NA	NA	TRBJ1-1	TRBV6-6	TGTGCCAGCAGTTACTCTGGTTCCGGAAACACTGAAGCTTTCTTT	CASSYSGSGNTEAFF
NA	NA	TRBJ1-5	TRBV6-5	TGTGCCAGCAGCCGGGGAAGGTTTAATCAGCCCCAGCATTTT	CASSRGRFNQPQHF
NA	NA	TRBJ2-1	TRBV13	TGTGCCAGCAGCTTCGGAGGAAGCTCCTACAATGAGCAGTTCTTC	CASSFGGSSYNEQFF
NA	NA	TRBJ1-2	TRBV7-9	TGTGCCAGCAGCTTAGGCCCACGCGGGGGGAACGCTAACTATGGCTACACCTTC	CASSLGPRGGNANYGYTF
TRBD1	NA	TRBJ2-2	TRBV12-5	TGTGCTAGTGGTTTGGGCCGGGACAGGGGCATCGGGGAGCTGTTTTTT	CASGLGRDRGIGELFF
NA	NA	TRBJ1-5	TRBV5-1	TGCGCCAGCAGCTTGTCAGGAAGCAATCAGCCCCAGCATTTT	CASSLSGSNQPQHF
NA	NA	TRBJ2-7	TRBV10-3	TGTGCCATCAGTGGATTCCGGGACCCAGGAGGCGAGCAGTACTTC	CAISGFRDPGGEQYF
NA	NA	TRBJ1-5	TRBV6-5	TGTGCCAGCAGTCAATACAGGGAGGATCAGCCCCAGCATTTT	CASSQYREDQPQHF
NA	NA	TRBJ2-7	TRBV9	TGTGCCAGCAGCGTAGGGGGCGACGCCTCCTACGAGCAGTACTTC	CASSVGGDASYEQYF
NA	NA	TRBJ1-3	TRBV10-3	TGTGCCATCAGTGACCGGGACAACGAGGACACCATATATTTT	CAISDRDNEDTIYF
TRBD1	NA	TRBJ1-1	TRBV6-1	TGTGCCAGCAGTCGACAGGGGGCATGGGTTGAAGCTTTCTTT	CASSRQGAWVEAFF
TRBD2	NA	TRBJ2-3	TRBV10-3	TGTGCCATTACGGGGACTAGCGGGGGGAACACAGATACGCAGTATTTT	CAITGTSGGNTDTQYF
NA	NA	TRBJ2-2	TRBV11-3	TGTGCCAGCAGCTTCGGGGGAAAAACCGGGGAGCTGTTTTTT	CASSFGGKTGELFF
NA	NA	TRBJ2-2	TRBV28	TGTGCCAGCAGTCCCCCTGGGTTTGCCGGGGAGCTGTTTTTT	CASSPPGFAGELFF
NA	NA	TRBJ2-7	TRBV6-5	TGTGCCAGCAGTTACGGGGCGGAGCAGTACTTC	CASSYGAEQYF
NA	NA	TRBJ1-2	TRBV7-2	TGTGCCAGCAGCTTAGCGAACAGATACTATGGCTACACCTTC	CASSLANRYYGYTF
NA	once	TRBJ1-1	TRBV6-6	TGTGCCAGCAGTTACGATGGCGGGACTGAAGCTTTCTTT	CASSYDGGTEAFF
NA	NA	TRBJ2-7	TRBV7-9	TGTGCCAGCACTAGTCCTGCGGGCTACGAGCAGTACTTC	CASTSPAGYEQYF
NA	NA	TRBJ1-5	TRBV7-2	TGTGCCAGCAGCTTAAGGGTTTCAGGGTGGGACCGGTTTCAGCCCCAGCATTTT	CASSLRVSGWDRFQPQHF
NA	NA	TRBJ1-6	TRBV15	TGTGCCACCAGCAGAGTGGTAGATATGGCCCTCCACTTT	CATSRVVDMALHF
NA	NA	TRBJ1-3	TRBV6-5	TGTGCCAGCAGTTACCAAGGAGGGGGCTCTGGAAACACCATATATTTT	CASSYQGGGSGNTIYF
NA	NA	TRBJ2-5	TRBV28	TGTGCCAGCAGTCCCCAAGAGACCCAGTACTTC	CASSPQETQYF
NA	NA	TRBJ2-5	TRBV5-6	TGTGCCAGCAGCAACGTTTTTGGGGCCTGGGAGACCCAGTACTTC	CASSNVFGAWETQYF
NA	NA	TRBJ2-2	TRBV2	TGTGCCAGCAGTGTTGAGTTATTCACCAACACCGGGGAGCTGTTTTTT	CASSVELFTNTGELFF
NA	NA	TRBJ1-2	TRBV19	TGTGCCAGTAGTATAGATCGTCCAGATGGCTACACCTTC	CASSIDRPDGYTF
TRBD2	NA	TRBJ2-7	TRBV7-9	TGTGCCAGCAGCTCGCGCGGACTAGTACAGTACTTC	CASSSRGLVQYF
NA	NA	TRBJ1-2	TRBV7-2	TGTGCCAGCAGCCAAAGTTCTGGAGTTTCGAGCTATGGCTACACCTTC	CASSQSSGVSSYGYTF
NA	NA	TRBJ2-3	TRBV5-1	TGCGTCAGCAGCCTCCTACCCCCAATAGACAGTTATGGGGCAGATACGCAGTATTTT	CVSSLLPPIDSYGADTQYF
NA	NA	TRBJ1-6	TRBV28	TGTGCCAGCAGTTTAGGCGATTCACCCCTCCACTTT	CASSLGDSPLHF